These 2 T cell receptor beta chains were all obtained from the same sample, sequenced in a study of cytomegalovirus exposure and HLA in healthy donors. Vbeta (60) and Jbeta (13) primers were used in the PCR. Clones were read by immunoSEQ multiplex PCR, and TCRdb kept only the in-frame ones, dropping some. This table holds 170,000 or so clones, approximately 82% found once. The sample consisted of PBMCs. The source is a woman between 25 and 40 years old in good health and CMV-seronegative.

V gene TRBV7-9 combines with J gene TRBJ2-3; 9 nucleotides agree with TRBD2. Trimming took 4 bases from V and 5 from J; bases not matched to a gene: 4. CDR1 is SEHNR, CDR2 FQNEAQ, per germline (reference sequence). The CDR3 is 14 amino acids. CDR3 nucleotide sequence: TGTGCCAGCAGCTATAGCGGGAGAATAGATACGCAGTATTTT. Its translation is CASSYSGRIDTQYF.

The J gene is TRBJ2-1, the V gene TRBV7-3; D possibly corresponds to TRBD2 (5 bases). V lost 2 bases and J lost 0, with 11 bases in between. Germline V gene data show CDR1 as SGHTA and CDR2 as FQGTGA. This CDR3 spans 16 amino acids. Written as DNA, the CDR3 is TGTGCCAGCAGCTTACGTCCGGGGAGCTCCTACAATGAGCAGTTCTTC. It encodes CASSLRPGSSYNEQFF.